Included here is one TCR beta chain sequence, with context. Reverse transcription used about 0.45 to 1 ug RNA and random hexamers. The authors amplified TCR beta CDR3 across 54 Vbeta and 13 Jbeta using immunoSEQ multiplex PCR. One entry per CDR3 protein results from TCRdb running MiXCR on the immunoSEQ multiplex PCR reads. The sample lists 150,000 or so distinct CDR3 sequences, around 94% occurring once. The multiple sclerosis control group was made up of treatment-naive patients with stable or active relapsing-remitting disease. These data originate in a study of CD8 T cells in Susac syndrome. J lost 4 bases, V lost 7 bases, and 12 bases had no gene match. The CDR3 is made up of 15 amino acids. Germline V gene data show CDR1 as SGHTA and CDR2 as FQGNSA.

The sample comprised CD4+ T cells from PBMCs. This sequence joins TRBV7-2 and TRBJ2-5; 7 positions match TRBD2. The receptor was isolated from a human donor with multiple sclerosis. The CDR3 region has the DNA TGTGCCAGCACCAGACGTCGCGGGAGTCGAGAGACCCAGTACTTC. Residues: CASTRRRGSRETQYF.